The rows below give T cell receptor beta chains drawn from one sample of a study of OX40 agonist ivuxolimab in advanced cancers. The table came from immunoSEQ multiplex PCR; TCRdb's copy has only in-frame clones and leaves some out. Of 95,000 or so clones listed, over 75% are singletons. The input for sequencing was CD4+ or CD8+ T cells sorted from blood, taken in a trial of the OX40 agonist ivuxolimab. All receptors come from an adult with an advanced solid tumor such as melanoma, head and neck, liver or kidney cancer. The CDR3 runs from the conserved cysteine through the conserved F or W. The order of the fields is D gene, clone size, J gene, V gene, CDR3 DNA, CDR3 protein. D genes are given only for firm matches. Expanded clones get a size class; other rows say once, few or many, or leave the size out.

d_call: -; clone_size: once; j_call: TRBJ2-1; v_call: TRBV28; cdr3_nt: TGTGCCAGCAGGCTTCTGCTTGGCTCCTACAATGAGCAGTTCTTC; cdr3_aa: CASRLLLGSYNEQFF
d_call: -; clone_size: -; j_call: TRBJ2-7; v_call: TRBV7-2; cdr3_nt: TGTGCCAGCAGCTCATTCGACGAGCAGTACTTC; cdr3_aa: CASSSFDEQYF
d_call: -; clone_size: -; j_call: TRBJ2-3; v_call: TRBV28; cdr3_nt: TGTGCCAGCAGTCTGGGGAGCGGGTCGCCAGATACGCAGTATTTT; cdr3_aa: CASSLGSGSPDTQYF
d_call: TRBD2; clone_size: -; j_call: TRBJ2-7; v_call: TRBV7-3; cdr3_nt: TGTGCCAGCAGCTCGTTGACTAGCGACGAGCAGTACTTC; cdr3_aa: CASSSLTSDEQYF
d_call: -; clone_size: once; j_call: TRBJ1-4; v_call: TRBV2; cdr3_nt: TGTGCCAGCAGTGAAGAACAGAGCGCAACTAATGAAAAACTGTTTTTT; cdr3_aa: CASSEEQSATNEKLFF
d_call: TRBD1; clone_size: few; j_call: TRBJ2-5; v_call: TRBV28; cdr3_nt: TGTGCCAGCAGTTTGGGGGCGACAGGGGAAGAGACCCAGTACTTC; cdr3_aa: CASSLGATGEETQYF
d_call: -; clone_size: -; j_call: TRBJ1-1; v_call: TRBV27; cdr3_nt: TGTGCCAGCAGACCGGGACTCATGAACACTGAAGCTTTCTTT; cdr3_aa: CASRPGLMNTEAFF
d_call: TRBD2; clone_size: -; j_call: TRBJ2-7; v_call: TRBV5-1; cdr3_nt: TGCGCCAGCAGCTCGATGGGACTAGCGGCCTACGAGCAGTACTTC; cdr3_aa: CASSSMGLAAYEQYF
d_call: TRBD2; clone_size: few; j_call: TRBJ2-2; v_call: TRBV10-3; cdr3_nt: TGTGCCATCGGACTAGCGGAGAACACCGGGGAGCTGTTTTTT; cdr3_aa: CAIGLAENTGELFF
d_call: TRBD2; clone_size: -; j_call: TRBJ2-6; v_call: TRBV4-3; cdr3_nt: TGCGCCAGCAGCCCTAGCGGCTACTCGTCCGGGGCCAACGTCCTGACTTTC; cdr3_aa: CASSPSGYSSGANVLTF
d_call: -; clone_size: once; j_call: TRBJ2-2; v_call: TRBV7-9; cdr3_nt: TGTGCCAGCAGCCCGTTCACCGGGGAGCTGTTTTTT; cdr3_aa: CASSPFTGELFF
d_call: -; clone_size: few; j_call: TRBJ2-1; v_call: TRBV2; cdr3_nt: TGTGCCAGCAGTTCCTTCTTAGACAATGAGCAGTTCTTC; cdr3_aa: CASSSFLDNEQFF
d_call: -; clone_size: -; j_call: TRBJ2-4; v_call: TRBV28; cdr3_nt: TGTGCCAGCTCTCGAGGGCCGGGTGGGAACATTCAGTACTTC; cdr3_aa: CASSRGPGGNIQYF
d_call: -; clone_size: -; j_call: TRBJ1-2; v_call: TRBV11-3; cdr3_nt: TGTGCCAGCAGCTTGGAAAGTCTCAGGGGAGGCTACACCTTC; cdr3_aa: CASSLESLRGGYTF
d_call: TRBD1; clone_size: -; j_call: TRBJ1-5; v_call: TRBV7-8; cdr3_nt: TGTGCCAGCAGCTTACTCACGGACAGGCCCGTTAGCAATCAGCCCCAGCATTTT; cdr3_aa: CASSLLTDRPVSNQPQHF
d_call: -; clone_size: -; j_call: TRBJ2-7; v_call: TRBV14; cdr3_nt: TGTGCCAGCAGCCAGTGGCCAGGTAGTATCCACGAGCAGTACTTC; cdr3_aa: CASSQWPGSIHEQYF
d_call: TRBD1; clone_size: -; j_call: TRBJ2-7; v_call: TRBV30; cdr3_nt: TGTGCCTGGAGTCAGACAGGGGACGAGCAGTACTTC; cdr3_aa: CAWSQTGDEQYF
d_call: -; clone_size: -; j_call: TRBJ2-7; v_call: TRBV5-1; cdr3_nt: TGCGCCAGCAGCTTGGCCGGTGGAGACGAGCAGTACTTC; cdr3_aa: CASSLAGGDEQYF
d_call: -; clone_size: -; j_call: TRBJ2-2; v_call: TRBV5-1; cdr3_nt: TGCGCCAGCAGCTTGGCCCCTAACGGGGAGCTGTTTTTT; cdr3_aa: CASSLAPNGELFF
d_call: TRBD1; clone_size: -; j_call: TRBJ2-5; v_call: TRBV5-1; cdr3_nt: TGCGCCAGCAGCGAGGGGACAGGGGGGGAGACCCAGTACTTC; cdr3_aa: CASSEGTGGETQYF
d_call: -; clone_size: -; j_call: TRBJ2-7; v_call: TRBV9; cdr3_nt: TGTGCCAGCAGCCCGGACAGTGGGGAGCAGTACTTC; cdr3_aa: CASSPDSGEQYF
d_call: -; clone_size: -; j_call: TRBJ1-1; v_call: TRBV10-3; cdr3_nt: TGTGCCATCAGTGGATACGCAGGGATGAACACTGAAGCTTTCTTT; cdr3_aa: CAISGYAGMNTEAFF
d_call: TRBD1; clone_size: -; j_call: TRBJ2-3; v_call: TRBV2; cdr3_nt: TGTGCCAGCAGCCCGGGACAGGGGGTTAGAGGCACAGATACGCAGTATTTT; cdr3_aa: CASSPGQGVRGTDTQYF
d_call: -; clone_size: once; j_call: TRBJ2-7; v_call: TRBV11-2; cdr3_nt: TGTGCCAGCAGCTACGGTTCCTACGAGCAGTACTTC; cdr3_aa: CASSYGSYEQYF
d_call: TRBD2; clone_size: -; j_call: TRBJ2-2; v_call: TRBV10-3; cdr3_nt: TGTGCCATCAGCGATATAGCGGGAATGGGACCCGGGGAGCTGTTTTTT; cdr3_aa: CAISDIAGMGPGELFF
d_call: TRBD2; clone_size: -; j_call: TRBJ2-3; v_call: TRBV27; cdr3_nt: TGTGCCAGCACCTGGGCTAGCGGGAGGAGGGATACGCAGTATTTT; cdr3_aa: CASTWASGRRDTQYF
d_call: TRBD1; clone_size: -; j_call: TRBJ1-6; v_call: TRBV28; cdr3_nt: TGTGCCAGCAGTTTCGCAACGACAGGGATGAATTCACCCCTCCACTTT; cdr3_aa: CASSFATTGMNSPLHF
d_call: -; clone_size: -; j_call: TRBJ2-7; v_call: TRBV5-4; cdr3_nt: TGTGCCAGCAGCGTTGGGAGCTCCTACGAGCAGTACTTC; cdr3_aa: CASSVGSSYEQYF
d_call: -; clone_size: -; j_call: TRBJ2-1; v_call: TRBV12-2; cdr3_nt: TGTGCAAGTCGCCTCCCCAGGGGGGCCAATGAGCAGTTCTTC; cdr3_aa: CASRLPRGANEQFF
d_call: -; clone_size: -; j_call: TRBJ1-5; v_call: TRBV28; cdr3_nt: TGTGCCAGCAGACCTGGGGGGGGCAAACAGCCCCAGCATTTT; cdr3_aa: CASRPGGGKQPQHF
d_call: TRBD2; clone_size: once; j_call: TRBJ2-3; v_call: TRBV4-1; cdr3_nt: TGCGCCAGCAGCCAAGATCGTTTATGGAGCGGGAAGTCGTTAGATACGCAGTATTTT; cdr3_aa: CASSQDRLWSGKSLDTQYF
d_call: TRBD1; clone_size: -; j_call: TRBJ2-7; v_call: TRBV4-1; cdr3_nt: TGCGCCAGCAGCCAACGGGACAGGGGGGGACAATTCTACGAGCAGTACTTC; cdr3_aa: CASSQRDRGGQFYEQYF
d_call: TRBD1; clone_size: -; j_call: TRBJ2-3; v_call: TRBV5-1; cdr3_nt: TGCGCCAGCAGGACAGGGGTCCTTAGCACAGATACGCAGTATTTT; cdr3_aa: CASRTGVLSTDTQYF
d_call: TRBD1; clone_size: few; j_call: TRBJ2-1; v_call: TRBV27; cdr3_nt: TGTGCCAGCAGCCCGGACAGGAGGAGTTCCTACAATGAGCAGTTCTTC; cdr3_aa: CASSPDRRSSYNEQFF
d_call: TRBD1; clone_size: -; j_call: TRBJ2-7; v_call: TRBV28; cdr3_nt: TGTGCCAGCAAGCCAGGGGGCTACGAGCAGTACTTC; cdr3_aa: CASKPGGYEQYF
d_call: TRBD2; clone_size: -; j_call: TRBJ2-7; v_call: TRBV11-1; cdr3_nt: TGTGCCAGCAGCCCAATTGGACTAGCGAGAACCTACGAGCAGTACTTC; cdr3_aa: CASSPIGLARTYEQYF
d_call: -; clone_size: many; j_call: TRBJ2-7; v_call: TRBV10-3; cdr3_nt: TGTGCCATCAGTGTTCTGCGGGAAGAGTTATACGAGCAGTACTTC; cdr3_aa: CAISVLREELYEQYF
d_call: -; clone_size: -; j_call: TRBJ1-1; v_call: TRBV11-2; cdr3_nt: TGTGCCAGCAGCGAGGTGTTGGGTGAAGCTTTCTTT; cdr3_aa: CASSEVLGEAFF
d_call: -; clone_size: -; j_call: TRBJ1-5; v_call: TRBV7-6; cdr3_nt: TGTGCCAGCAGCTTAGAGGCAGGGCAATCAGCCCAGCATTTT; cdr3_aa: CASSLEAGQSAQHF
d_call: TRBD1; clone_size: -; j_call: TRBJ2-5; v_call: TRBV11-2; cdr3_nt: TGTGCCAGCAGCCAGGGGGTTCAAGAGACCCAGTACTTC; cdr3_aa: CASSQGVQETQYF
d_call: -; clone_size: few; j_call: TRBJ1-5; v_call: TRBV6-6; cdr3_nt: TGTGCCAGCAGGTTTAGACAGGAGCTGTTGGATCAGCCCCAGCATTTT; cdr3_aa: CASRFRQELLDQPQHF
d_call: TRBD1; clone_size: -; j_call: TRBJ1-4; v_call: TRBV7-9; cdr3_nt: TGTGCCAGCAGCTTACCCCTCGGACAGGGACGGAATGAAAAACTGTTTTTT; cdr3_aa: CASSLPLGQGRNEKLFF
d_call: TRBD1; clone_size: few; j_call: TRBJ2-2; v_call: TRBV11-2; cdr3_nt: TGTGCCAGCAGCTTAAGGCATGGGGCCCAGGGGGCCACCGGGGAGCTGTTTTTT; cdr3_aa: CASSLRHGAQGATGELFF
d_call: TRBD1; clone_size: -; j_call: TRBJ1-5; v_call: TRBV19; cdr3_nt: TGTGCCAGTAGTATGACAGGGAACCAGCCCCAGCATTTT; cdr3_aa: CASSMTGNQPQHF
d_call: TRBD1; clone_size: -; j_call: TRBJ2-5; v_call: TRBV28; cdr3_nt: TGTGCCAGCAGTCCCAGGGGGTTGGAGACCCAGTACTTC; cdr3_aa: CASSPRGLETQYF
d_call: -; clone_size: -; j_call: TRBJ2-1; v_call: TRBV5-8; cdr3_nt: TGTGCCAGCAGCTTAATTGAGCAGTTCTTC; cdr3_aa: CASSLIEQFF
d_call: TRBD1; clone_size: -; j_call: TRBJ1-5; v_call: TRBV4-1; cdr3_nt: TGCGCCAGCAGCCAACACCCGACAGGGAGCAATCAGCCCCAGCATTTT; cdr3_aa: CASSQHPTGSNQPQHF
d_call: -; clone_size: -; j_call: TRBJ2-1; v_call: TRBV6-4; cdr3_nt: TGTGCCAGCAGTTCCTCGGGGGCCTACAATGAGCAGTTCTTC; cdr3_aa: CASSSSGAYNEQFF
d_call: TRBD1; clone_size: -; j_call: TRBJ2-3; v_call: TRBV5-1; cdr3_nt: TGCGCCAGCGTAACGACACAGGGGAGCACAGATACGCAGTATTTT; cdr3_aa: CASVTTQGSTDTQYF
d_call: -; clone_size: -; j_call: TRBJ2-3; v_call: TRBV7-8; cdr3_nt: TGTGCCAGCAGCCCACTTACTCCCACAGATACGCAGTATTTT; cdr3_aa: CASSPLTPTDTQYF
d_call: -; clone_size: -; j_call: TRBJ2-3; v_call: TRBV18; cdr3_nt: TGTGCCAGCTCAATTACAGGGCCAGGAGATACGCAGTATTTT; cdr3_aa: CASSITGPGDTQYF
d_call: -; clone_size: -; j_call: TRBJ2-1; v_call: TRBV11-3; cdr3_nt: TGTGCCAGCAGCTTAGAGTGGTCGGGCAGCTCCTACAATGAGCAGTTCTTC; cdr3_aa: CASSLEWSGSSYNEQFF
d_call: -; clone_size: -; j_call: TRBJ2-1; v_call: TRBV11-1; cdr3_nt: TGTGCCAGCAGCTTATTCGGAGATGAGCAGTTCTTC; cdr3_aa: CASSLFGDEQFF
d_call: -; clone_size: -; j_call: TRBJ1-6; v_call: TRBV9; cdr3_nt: TGTGCCAGCAGCGTAGATCCAGGGCGCTCACCCCTCCACTTT; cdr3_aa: CASSVDPGRSPLHF
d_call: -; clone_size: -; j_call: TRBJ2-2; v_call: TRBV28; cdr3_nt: TGTGCCAGCAGCCTGGGGGGGGCGCAGGGCGGGGAGCTGTTTTTT; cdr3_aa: CASSLGGAQGGELFF
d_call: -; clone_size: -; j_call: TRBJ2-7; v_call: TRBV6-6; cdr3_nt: TGTGCCAGCGGAGGCAGGGAGGCCTACGAGCAGTACTTC; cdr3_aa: CASGGREAYEQYF
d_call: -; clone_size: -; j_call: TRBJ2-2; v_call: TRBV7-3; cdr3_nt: TGTGCCAGCAGCTTATTAGAAGGCGGGGAGCTGTTTTTT; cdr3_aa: CASSLLEGGELFF
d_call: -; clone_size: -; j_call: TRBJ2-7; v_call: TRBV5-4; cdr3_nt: TGTGCCAGCAGCACCCAGAGCGGACCCGTTTCCTTTGAGCAGTACTTC; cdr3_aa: CASSTQSGPVSFEQYF
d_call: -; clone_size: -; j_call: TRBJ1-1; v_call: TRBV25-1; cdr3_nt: TGTGCCAGCAGTGAATTTCCAGGGAGCACTGAAGCTTTCTTT; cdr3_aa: CASSEFPGSTEAFF
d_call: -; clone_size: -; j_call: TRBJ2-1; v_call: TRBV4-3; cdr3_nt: TGCGCCAGCAGCCAAGAGAAAAGTCTATACTACAATGAGCAGTTCTTC; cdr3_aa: CASSQEKSLYYNEQFF